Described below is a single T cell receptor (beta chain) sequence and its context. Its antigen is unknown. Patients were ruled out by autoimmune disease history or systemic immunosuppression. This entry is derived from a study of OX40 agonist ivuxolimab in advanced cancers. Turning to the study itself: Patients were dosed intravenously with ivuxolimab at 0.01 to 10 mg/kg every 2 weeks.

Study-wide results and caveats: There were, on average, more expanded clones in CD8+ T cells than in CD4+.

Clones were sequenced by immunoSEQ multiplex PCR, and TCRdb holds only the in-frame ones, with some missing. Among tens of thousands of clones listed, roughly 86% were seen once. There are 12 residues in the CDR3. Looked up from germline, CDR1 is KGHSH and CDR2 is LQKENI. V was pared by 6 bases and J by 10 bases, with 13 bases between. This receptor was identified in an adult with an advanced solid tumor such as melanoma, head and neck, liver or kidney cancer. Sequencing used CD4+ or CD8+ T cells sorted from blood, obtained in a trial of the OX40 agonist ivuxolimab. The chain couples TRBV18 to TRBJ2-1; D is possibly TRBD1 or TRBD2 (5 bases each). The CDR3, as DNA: TGTGCCAGCTCCCCGAGGGGTGGGGAGCAGTTCTTC. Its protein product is CASSPRGGEQFF.